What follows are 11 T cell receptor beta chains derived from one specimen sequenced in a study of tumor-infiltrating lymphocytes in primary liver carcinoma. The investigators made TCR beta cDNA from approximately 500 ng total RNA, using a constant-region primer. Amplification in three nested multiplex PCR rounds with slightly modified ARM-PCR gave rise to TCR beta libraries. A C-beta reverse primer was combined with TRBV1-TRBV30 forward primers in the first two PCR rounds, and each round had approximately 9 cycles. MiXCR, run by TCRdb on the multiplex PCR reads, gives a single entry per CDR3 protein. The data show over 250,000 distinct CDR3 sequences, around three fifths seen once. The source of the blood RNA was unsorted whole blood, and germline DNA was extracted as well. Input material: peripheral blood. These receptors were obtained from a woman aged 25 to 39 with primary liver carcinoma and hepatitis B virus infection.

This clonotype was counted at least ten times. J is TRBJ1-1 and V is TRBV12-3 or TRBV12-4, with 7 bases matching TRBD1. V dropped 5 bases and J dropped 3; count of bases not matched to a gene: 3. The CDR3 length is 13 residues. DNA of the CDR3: TGTGCCAGCAGTACGACAGGGTACACTGAAGCTTTCTTT. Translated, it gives CASSTTGYTEAFF.

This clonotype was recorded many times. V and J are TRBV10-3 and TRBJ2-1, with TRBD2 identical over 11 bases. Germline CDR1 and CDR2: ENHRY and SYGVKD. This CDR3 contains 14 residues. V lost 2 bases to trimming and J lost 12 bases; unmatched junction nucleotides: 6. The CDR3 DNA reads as TGTGCCATCAGTGAGCCCAGACTAGCGGGACGGCAGTTCTTC. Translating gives CAISEPRLAGRQFF.

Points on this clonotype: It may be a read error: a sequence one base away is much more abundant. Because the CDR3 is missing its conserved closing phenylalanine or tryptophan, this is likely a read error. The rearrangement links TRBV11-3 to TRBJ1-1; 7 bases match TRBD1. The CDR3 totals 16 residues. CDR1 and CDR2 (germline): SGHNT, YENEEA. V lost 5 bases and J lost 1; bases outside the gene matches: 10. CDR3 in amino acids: CASSPGQAIKNTEAFL. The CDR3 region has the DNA TGTGCCAGCAGCCCTGGACAGGCTATCAAGAACACTGAAGCTTTCCTT.

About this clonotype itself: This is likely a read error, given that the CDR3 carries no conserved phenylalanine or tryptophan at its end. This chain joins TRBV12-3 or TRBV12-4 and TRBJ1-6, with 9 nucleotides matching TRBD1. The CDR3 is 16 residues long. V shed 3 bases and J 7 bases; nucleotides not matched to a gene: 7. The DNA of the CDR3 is TGTGCCAGCAGTTTCACCGGGACAGGGCTGAATTCACCCCTCCACTCT. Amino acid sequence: CASSFTGTGLNSPLHS.

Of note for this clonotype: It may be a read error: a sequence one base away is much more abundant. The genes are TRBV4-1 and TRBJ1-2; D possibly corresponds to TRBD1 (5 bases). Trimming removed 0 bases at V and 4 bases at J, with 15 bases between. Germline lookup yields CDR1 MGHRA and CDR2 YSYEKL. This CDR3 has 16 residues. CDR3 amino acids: CASSQDQRQFPYGYTF. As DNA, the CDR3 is TGCGCCAGCAGCCAAGATCAGCGACAGTTTCCCTATGGCTACACCTTC.

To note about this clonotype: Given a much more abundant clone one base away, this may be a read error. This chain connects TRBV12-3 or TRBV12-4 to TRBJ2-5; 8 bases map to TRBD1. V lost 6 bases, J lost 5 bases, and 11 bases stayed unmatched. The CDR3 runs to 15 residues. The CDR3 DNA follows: TGTGCCAGCAGCATCCAACCCAGGGGGCTGGAGACCCAGTACTTC. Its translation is CASSIQPRGLETQYF.

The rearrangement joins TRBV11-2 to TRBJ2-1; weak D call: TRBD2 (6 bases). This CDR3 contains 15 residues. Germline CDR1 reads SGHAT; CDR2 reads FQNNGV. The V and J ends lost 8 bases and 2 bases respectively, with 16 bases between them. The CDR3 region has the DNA TGTGCCAGCGGCTCGGGTCTAGCGACCTACAATGAGCAGTTCTTC. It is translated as CASGSGLATYNEQFF. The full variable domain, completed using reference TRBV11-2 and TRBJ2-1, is EAGVAQSPRYKIIEKRQSVAFWCNPISGHATLYWYQQILGQGPKLLIQFQNNGVVDDSQLPKDRFSAERLKGVDSTLKIQPAKLEDSAVYLCASGSGLATYNEQFFGPGTRLTVL.

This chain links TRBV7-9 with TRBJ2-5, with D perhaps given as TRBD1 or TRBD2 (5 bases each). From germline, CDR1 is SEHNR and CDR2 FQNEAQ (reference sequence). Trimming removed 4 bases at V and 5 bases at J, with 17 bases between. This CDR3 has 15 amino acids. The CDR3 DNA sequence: TGTGCCAGCAGCTCAATCAGGGACGGGCGGGAGACCCAGTACTTC. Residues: CASSSIRDGRETQYF.

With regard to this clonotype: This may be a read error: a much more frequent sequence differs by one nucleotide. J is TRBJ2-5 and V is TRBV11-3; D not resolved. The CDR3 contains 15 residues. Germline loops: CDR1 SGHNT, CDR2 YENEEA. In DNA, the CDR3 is TGTGCCAGCAGCTTGGAACCCTACAAATATGAGACCCAGAACTTC. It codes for CASSLEPYKYETQNF.

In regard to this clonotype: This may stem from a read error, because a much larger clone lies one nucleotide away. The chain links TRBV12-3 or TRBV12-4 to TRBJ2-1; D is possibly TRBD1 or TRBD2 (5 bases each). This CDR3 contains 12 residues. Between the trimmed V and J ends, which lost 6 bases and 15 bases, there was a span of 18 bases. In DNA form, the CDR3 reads TGTGCCAGCAGGTCACTCACCGGGGCCAGGTTCTTC. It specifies CASRSLTGARFF.

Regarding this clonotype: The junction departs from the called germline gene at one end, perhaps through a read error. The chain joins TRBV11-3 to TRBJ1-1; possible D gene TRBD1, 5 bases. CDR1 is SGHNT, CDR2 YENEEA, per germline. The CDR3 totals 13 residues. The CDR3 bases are TGTGCCAGCAACTTACAGGTCAACACTGAAGCCTTCTTT. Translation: CASNLQVNTEAFF.